This TCR beta chain was obtained from a study of metastatic and nonmetastatic thyroid tumors. Study overall: Where malignant and benign thyroid patients were concerned, repertoires were compared across blood and tumor or nodule tissue. Study results and limitations: Significantly higher TCR beta diversity was reportedly seen in malignant thyroid tumors than benign nodules, in blood and tumor.

Using MiXCR, TCRdb re-called clones from the PCR reads. The sample has approximately 42,000 clones, approximately 24% seen once. J lost 7 bases, V lost 6 bases, and 8 bases had no gene match. The germline V gene has CDR1 MDHEN and CDR2 SYDVKM. This CDR3 contains 14 residues. This clone was seen only a few times. Its antigen remains unidentified. This CDR3 is also generated by other DNA sequences in the sample. No treatment of any kind had been given to any patient before thyroid surgery. The receptor comes from a female donor with papillary thyroid cancer or a benign thyroid nodule (not recorded which). Some clones in this sample may be carry-over from other donors' samples. Sequencing input: tumor tissue. This chain uses TRBV28 with TRBJ2-1, with 8 bases lining up with TRBD2. CDR3 DNA: TGTGCCAGCAGAACCGGGAGGGTAGGTAATGAGCAGTTCTTC. This codes for CASRTGRVGNEQFF.